This T cell receptor (beta chain) was recorded in a study of T-cell reconstitution after alpha-beta-depleted transplantation in children. The V gene's germline CDR1 is MNHNS and CDR2 SASEGT. Trimming removed 4 bases at V and 0 bases at J, with 7 bases between. The CDR3 is 14 residues long. This clonotype was counted many times. Unique molecular identifiers tagged the TCRbeta library. TCRdb redid the calling of the PCR reads with MiXCR, one entry per CDR3 protein. The table includes about 640,000 distinct CDR3 sequences, around a sixth detected once. The V gene is TRBV6-1, the J gene TRBJ1-3, with D tentatively TRBD1 (6 bases). The sequenced sample was PBMCs from the stem cell graft donor, obtained from the stem cell graft. The TCR comes from a human donor who donated a stem cell graft to a child with acute myeloid leukemia. The CDR3 DNA follows: TGTGCCAGCAGTGTGACAGGCTCTGGAAACACCATATATTTT. Translated: CASSVTGSGNTIYF.